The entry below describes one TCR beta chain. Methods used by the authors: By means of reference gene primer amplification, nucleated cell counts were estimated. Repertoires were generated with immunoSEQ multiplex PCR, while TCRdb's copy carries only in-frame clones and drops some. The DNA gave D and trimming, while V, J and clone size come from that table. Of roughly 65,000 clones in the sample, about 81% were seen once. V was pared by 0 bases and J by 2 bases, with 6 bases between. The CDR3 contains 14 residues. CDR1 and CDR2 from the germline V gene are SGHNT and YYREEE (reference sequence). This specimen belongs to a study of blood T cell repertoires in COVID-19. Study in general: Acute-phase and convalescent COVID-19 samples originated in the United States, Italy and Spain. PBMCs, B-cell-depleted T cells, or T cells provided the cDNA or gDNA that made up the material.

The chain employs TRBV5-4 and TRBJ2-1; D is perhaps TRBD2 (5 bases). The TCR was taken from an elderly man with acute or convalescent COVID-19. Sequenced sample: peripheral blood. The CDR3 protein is CASSLVGAYNEQFF. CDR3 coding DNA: TGTGCCAGCAGCTTGGTGGGAGCCTACAATGAGCAGTTCTTC.